The sequence of this T cell receptor (beta chain) was determined in a study of blood T cells in healthy people across ages (dated by TCRdb to about 2015). For context, the study as a whole: In model experiments, template switching captured roughly one uniquely barcoded TCR beta cDNA molecule for every two T cells. Age-related changes in TCR beta repertoire diversity were measured in the study by deep sequencing normalized with unique cDNA molecular identifiers. Donors were grouped into four age groups: young (average 16 years), middle-aged (about 38), aged (about 59) and long-lived (around 82). To avoid experimental bias, donors of different ages were randomly spread across the sequencing lanes. For two donors (one aged 18 to 29 and one aged 80 or older), the study analyzed two additional independent replicas of 1 million unique cDNA reads from the same blood draw. Points the paper makes about the study in general: Conclusive comparison of naive and antigen-experienced compartments was prevented by the profiling of bulk unsorted PBMCs. A strong correlation was found between observed TCR beta diversity and the percentage of naive T cells measured by flow cytometry. The CMV infection status of donors was not known, potentially confounding age-related changes in expanded clonotypes. The long-lived group showed more naive CD4+ T cells, fewer expanded clones and increased TCR diversity than the aged group, suggesting age selection. Estimates of total diversity based on one million sequenced T cells were considered lower bounds and underestimates. Observed TCR beta diversity per million T cells fell roughly linearly with age, and a significant reduction was already apparent by age about 43.

The method behind the library was 5' RACE. The sequencer listed for this sample is Illumina HiSeq 2500. A second roughly 7 to 11 cycle PCR used a sample-barcoded 5' primer and a J-beta primer mix. A unique molecular identifier was introduced onto each TCR beta cDNA molecule by a template-switch 5' adaptor carrying 12 random nucleotides. Each sample yielded at least 3 million CDR3-containing paired-end reads. First-strand cDNA synthesis was performed from all RNA using the Mint cDNA synthesis kit, with priming by a TRBC-specific oligonucleotide. After uracil-DNA glycosylase treatment, a first 18-cycle PCR used universal primers M1SS and BC2_uni_R on all cDNA. In the paper's pipeline: For normalization, 1 million high-quality reads were randomly selected from each sample, with every read carrying a distinct molecular identifier. Reads with shared molecular identifiers were discarded instead of being binned into consensus sequences. MiTCR, run with a Q25 quality threshold and the strictest error-elimination algorithm, handled CDR3 identification, clonotype clustering and error correction. A nonparametric unseen species model with Euler transformation was used to estimate lower-bound total TCR beta diversity. TCRdb reran the public reads through fastp at Q25 and MiXCR, keeping productive beta chains. Each entry merges the rows of one CDR3 protein and shows their most common DNA and genes. TCRdb's processing, not the authors' own work, is the source of the V and J calls. The sample table records 790,000 or so distinct CDR3 sequences; 35% to 60% of these occur just once. Around a sixth of the sample rests with the top ten.

The donors were about 40 Caucasian individuals from Russia, aged roughly 6 to 100 years, who were systemically healthy. Ten milliliters of peripheral blood were drawn from each donor into EDTA-treated Vacutainer tubes. Ficoll-Paque density-gradient centrifugation was used to isolate PBMCs, with at least 6 million obtained per sample. Total RNA, at least 6 micrograms per sample, was extracted from PBMCs with Trizol reagent. The percentages of naive CD45RAhigh/CD27high T cells were determined by flow cytometry on a PBMC aliquot from every donor. From cysteine to phenylalanine, the CDR3 is 12 amino acids long. Of all the DNA, just the CDR3 is kept, 36 bases in frame from base 1. CDR1 and CDR2 are drawn from the germline V gene: SQVTM, ANQGSEA. The V and J ends are trimmed by 4 bases and 7 bases, leaving 13 bases between them. A note on this clonotype: Its antigen has not been determined. Per-base qualities were not stored, and no clone one base away is much larger.

Sequenced sample: blood. The rearrangement combines TRBV29-1 with TRBJ1-2, with the D gene call left open. This TCR derives from a man older than 75 in good health. The encoded CDR3 is CSVAIGLGGYTF. The DNA sequence is as follows: TGCAGCGTTGCGATAGGGTTGGGTGGCTACACCTTC.